These T cell receptor beta chains were read from a single sample in a study of blood T cells in healthy people across ages. TCRdb passed the 5' RACE reads through MiXCR, listing each CDR3 protein once. The data contain hundreds of thousands of distinct CDR3 sequences, more than 20% of them singletons. These same records also appear under a second study, on T cells of mothers and their children.

Specimen: blood. These receptors came from a boy aged 5-17 years in good health. Both conserved end residues are part of each CDR3. A D gene is named only where the DNA matches it firmly. Size values are once, few and many counts, or a class for expanded clones, and some rows have none.

CDR3 DNA,CDR3 protein,D gene,V gene,J gene,clone size
TGTGCCAGCAGTTCTCCGGCTAGCACAGATACGCAGTATTTT,CASSSPASTDTQYF,-,TRBV28,TRBJ2-3,-
TGTGCCAGCAGTTTATCAGGTTGGCACAGGGCCTACGAGCAGTACTTC,CASSLSGWHRAYEQYF,-,TRBV27,TRBJ2-7,few
TGCAGCGTACTTGGGACTAGCGGGAGGCGAAATGAGCAGTTCTTC,CSVLGTSGRRNEQFF,TRBD2,TRBV29-1,TRBJ2-1,-
TGCGCCAGCAGCGCACAACAGGGTCCTAATGAAAAACTGTTTTTT,CASSAQQGPNEKLFF,-,TRBV5-1,TRBJ1-4,-
TGTGCCAGCAGCCTGCTAAGGACAGGGGGCTACGAGCAGTACTTC,CASSLLRTGGYEQYF,TRBD1,TRBV7-2,TRBJ2-7,-
TGTGCCAGCACCGACGAGAGCTCCTACGAGCAGTACTTC,CASTDESSYEQYF,-,TRBV7-6,TRBJ2-7,-
TGTGCCAGCAGCCCCCGGGAGCGGGGCTACACAGATACGCAGTATTTT,CASSPRERGYTDTQYF,TRBD2,TRBV11-2,TRBJ2-3,few
TGCGCCAGCAGCCTTGGACTAGCGGGGGGGGGTCTTCTTAATGAGCAGTTCTTC,CASSLGLAGGGLLNEQFF,TRBD2,TRBV5-1,TRBJ2-1,few
TGTGCCAGCAGGACTCACCGGGACAGACCCTACGAGCAGTACTTC,CASRTHRDRPYEQYF,TRBD1,TRBV27,TRBJ2-7,few
TGTGCCAGCGCTGGGCTTAGCAATCAGCCCCAGCATTTT,CASAGLSNQPQHF,-,TRBV6-6,TRBJ1-5,few
TGTGCCAGCAGCTACCGACGACAGGGCACCTATAATTCACCCCTCCACTTT,CASSYRRQGTYNSPLHF,TRBD1,TRBV3-1,TRBJ1-6,-
TGTGCCAGCAGCCGGTCTGGGGCAAGGGCGTACAATGAGCAGTTCTTC,CASSRSGARAYNEQFF,-,TRBV28,TRBJ2-1,-
TGTGCCAGCAGCCAGGGATCTCCTTACAATGAGCAGTTCTTC,CASSQGSPYNEQFF,-,TRBV14,TRBJ2-1,few